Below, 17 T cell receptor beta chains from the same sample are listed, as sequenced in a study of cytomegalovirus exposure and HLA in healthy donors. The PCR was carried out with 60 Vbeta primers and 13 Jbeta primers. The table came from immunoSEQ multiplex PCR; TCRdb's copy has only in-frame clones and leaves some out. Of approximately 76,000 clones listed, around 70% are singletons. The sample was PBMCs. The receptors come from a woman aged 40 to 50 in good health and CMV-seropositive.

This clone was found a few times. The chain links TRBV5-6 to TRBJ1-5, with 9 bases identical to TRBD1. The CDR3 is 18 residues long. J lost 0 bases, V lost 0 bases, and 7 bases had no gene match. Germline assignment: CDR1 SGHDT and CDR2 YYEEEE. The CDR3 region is CASSLAGQGLYSNQPQHF. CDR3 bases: TGTGCCAGCAGCTTGGCGGGACAGGGACTCTATAGCAATCAGCCCCAGCATTTT.

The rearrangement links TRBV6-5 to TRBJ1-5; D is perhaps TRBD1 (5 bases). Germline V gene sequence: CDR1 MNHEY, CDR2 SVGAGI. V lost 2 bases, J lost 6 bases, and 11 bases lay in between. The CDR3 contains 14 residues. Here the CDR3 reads CASSYRGGGQPQHF. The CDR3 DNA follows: TGTGCCAGCAGTTACCGGGGGGGAGGTCAGCCCCAGCATTTT.

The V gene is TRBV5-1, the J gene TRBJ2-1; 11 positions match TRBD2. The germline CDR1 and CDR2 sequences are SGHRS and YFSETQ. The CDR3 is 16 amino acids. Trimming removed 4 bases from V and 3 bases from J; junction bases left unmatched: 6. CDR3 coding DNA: TGCGCCAGCAGCCAAACCGGGACTAGCGGCTACAATGAGCAGTTCTTC. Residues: CASSQTGTSGYNEQFF. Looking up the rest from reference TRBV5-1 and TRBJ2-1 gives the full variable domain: KAGVTQTPRYLIKTRGQQVTLSCSPISGHRSVSWYQQTPGQGLQFLFEYFSETQRNKGNFPGRFSGRQFSNSRSEMNVSTLELGDSALYLCASSQTGTSGYNEQFFGPGTRLTVL.

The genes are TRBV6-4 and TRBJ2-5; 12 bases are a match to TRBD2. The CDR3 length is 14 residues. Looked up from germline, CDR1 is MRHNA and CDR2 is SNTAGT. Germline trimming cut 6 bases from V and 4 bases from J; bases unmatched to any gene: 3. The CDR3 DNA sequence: TGTGCCAGCAGCCCTAGCGGGGGGGCAGAGACCCAGTACTTC. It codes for CASSPSGGAETQYF.

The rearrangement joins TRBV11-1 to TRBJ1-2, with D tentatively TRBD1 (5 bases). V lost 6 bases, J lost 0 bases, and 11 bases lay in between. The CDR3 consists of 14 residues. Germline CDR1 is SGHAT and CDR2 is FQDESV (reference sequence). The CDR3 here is CASRGLGTNYGYTF. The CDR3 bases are TGTGCCAGCAGGGGACTGGGAACTAACTATGGCTACACCTTC.

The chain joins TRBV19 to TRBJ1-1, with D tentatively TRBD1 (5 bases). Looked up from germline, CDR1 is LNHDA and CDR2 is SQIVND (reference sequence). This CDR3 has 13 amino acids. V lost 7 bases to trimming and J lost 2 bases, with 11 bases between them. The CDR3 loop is CASTGGINTEAFF. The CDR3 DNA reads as TGTGCCAGTACGGGGGGAATCAACACTGAAGCTTTCTTT.

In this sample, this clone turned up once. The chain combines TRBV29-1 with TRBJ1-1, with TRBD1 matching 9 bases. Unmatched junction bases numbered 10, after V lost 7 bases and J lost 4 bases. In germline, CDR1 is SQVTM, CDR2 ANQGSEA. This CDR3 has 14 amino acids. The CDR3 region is CSAQGQGFRTEAFF. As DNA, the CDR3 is TGCAGCGCCCAAGGACAGGGGTTTCGCACTGAAGCTTTCTTT.

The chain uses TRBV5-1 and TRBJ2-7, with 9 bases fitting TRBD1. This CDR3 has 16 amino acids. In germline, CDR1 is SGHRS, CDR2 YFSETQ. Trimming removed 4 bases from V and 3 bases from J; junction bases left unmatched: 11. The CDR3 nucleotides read TGCGCCAGCAGCGGCGGCGGAGGGGACAGGGTCTACGAGCAGTACTTC. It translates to CASSGGGGDRVYEQYF.

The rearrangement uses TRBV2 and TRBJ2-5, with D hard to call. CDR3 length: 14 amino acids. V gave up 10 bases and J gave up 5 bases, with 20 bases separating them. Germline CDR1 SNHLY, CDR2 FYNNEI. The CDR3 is CATKKSWSAETQYF. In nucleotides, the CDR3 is TGTGCCACCAAAAAATCATGGAGCGCGGAGACCCAGTACTTC.

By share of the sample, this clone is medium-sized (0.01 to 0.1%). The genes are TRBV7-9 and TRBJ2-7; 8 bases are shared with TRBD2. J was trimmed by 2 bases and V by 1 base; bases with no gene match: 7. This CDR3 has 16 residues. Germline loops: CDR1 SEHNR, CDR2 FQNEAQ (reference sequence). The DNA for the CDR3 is TGTGCCAGCAGCTTAGAGAGTAGCGGGACCCCCTACGAGCAGTACTTC. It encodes CASSLESSGTPYEQYF.

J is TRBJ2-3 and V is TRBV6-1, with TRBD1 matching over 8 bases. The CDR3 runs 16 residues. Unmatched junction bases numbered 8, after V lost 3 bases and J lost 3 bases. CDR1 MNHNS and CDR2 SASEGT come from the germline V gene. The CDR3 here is CASSDRQGLVTDTQYF. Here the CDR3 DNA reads TGTGCCAGCAGTGATAGACAGGGGTTGGTGACAGATACGCAGTATTTT.

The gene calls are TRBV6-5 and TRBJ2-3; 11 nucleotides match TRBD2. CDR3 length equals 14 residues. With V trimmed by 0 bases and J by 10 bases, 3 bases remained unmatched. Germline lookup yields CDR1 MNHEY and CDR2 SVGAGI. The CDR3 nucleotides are TGTGCCAGCAGTTACTCGGAACTAGCGGGAGCGCAGTATTTT. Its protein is CASSYSELAGAQYF.

The CDR3 protein is CASSSRPGNTIYF. CDR3 nucleotide sequence: TGTGCCAGCAGCTCCCGTCCTGGAAACACCATATATTTT. The V and J genes are TRBV7-2 and TRBJ1-3; D not resolved. Germline V gene lookup returns CDR1 SGHTA and CDR2 FQGNSA. There are 13 residues in the CDR3. V lost 4 bases, J lost 2 bases, and 6 bases lay in between.

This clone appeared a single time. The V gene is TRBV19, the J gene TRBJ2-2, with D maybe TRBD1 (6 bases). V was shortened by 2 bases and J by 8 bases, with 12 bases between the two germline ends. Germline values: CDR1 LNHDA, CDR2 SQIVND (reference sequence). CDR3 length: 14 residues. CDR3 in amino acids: CASSIWQGLGELFF. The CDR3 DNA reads TGTGCCAGTAGTATATGGCAGGGGTTAGGGGAGCTGTTTTTT.

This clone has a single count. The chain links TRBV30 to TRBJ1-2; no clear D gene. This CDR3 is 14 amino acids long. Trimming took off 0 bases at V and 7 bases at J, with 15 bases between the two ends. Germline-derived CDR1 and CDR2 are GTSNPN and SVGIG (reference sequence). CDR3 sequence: CAWSVDIHGGGYTF. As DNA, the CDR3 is TGTGCCTGGAGTGTAGATATACATGGAGGTGGCTACACCTTC.

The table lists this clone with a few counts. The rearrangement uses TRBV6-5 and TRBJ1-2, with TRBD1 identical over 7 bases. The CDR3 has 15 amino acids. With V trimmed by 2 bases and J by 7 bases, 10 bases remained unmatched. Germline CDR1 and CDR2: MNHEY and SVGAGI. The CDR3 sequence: CASSYRQGVGSGYTF. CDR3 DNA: TGTGCCAGCAGTTACCGGCAGGGGGTCGGAAGTGGCTACACCTTC.

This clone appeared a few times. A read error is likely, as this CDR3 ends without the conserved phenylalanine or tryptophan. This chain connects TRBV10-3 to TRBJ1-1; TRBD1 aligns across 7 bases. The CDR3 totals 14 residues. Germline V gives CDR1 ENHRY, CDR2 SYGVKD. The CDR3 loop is CATATGDSNTDAFC. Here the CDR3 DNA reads TGTGCCACGGCTACAGGGGACTCGAACACTGATGCTTTCTGT.